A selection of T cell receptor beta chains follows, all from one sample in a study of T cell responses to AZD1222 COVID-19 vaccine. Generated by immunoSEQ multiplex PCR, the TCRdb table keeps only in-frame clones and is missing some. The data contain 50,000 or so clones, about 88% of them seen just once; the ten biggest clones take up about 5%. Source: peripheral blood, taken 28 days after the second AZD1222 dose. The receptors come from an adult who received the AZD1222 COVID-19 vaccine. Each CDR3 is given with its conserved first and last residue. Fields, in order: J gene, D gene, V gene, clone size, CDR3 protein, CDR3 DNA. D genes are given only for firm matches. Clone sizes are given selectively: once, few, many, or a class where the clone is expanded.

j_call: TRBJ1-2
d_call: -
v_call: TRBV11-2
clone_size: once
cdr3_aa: CASSLLARYGYTF
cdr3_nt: TGTGCCAGCAGCTTATTGGCCCGCTATGGCTACACCTTC

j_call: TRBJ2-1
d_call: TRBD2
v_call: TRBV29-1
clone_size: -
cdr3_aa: CSIASGRTGNYNEQFF
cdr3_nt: TGCAGCATTGCCAGCGGGAGGACAGGTAATTACAATGAGCAGTTCTTC

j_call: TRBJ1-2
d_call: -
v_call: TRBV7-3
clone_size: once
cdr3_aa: CASARGSGYTF
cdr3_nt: TGTGCCAGCGCTAGGGGATCAGGCTACACCTTC

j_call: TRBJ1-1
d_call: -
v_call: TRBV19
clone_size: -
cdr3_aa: CASSTQVGTEAFF
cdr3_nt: TGTGCCAGTAGTACGCAGGTGGGCACTGAAGCTTTCTTT

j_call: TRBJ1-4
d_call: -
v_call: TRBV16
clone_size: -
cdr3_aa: CASSRDTNEKLFF
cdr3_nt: TGTGCCAGCAGCCGGGACACTAATGAAAAACTGTTTTTT

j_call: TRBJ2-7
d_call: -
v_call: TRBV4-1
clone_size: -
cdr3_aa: CASSQGGRNNYEQYF
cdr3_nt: TGCGCCAGCAGCCAAGGGGGACGGAATAACTACGAGCAGTACTTC

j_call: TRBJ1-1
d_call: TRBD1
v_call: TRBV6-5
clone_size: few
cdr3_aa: CASSPDRGQSEAFF
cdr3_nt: TGTGCCAGCAGTCCGGACAGGGGGCAATCTGAAGCTTTCTTT

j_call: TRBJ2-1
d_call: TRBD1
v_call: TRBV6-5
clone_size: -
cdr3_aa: CASSYTLGTGGSEQFF
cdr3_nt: TGTGCCAGCAGTTACACACTAGGGACAGGGGGCTCTGAGCAGTTCTTC

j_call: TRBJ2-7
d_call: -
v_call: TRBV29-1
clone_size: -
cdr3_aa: CSFGDSELGEQYF
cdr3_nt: TGCAGCTTTGGGGACTCCGAGTTGGGCGAGCAGTACTTC

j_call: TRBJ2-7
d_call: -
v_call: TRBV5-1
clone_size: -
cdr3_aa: CASSLAGDTYEQYF
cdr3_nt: TGCGCCAGCAGCTTGGCGGGGGATACCTACGAGCAGTACTTC

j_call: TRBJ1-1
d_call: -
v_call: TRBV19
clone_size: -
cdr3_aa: CASSIDETGRTEAFF
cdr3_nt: TGTGCCAGTAGTATAGATGAAACAGGGAGGACTGAAGCTTTCTTT

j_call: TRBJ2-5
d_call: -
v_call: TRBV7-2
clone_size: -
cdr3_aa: CASSSNSAQETQYF
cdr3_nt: TGTGCCAGCAGCTCAAATAGCGCCCAAGAGACCCAGTACTTC

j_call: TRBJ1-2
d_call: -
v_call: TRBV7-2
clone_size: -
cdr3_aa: CASSFAVIDGYTF
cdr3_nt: TGTGCCAGCAGCTTTGCGGTAATAGATGGCTACACCTTC

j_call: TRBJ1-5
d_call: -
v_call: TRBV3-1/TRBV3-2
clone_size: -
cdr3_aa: CASSQGGGIGAQPQHF
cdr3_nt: TGTGCCAGCAGCCAAGGCGGAGGTATCGGCGCTCAGCCCCAGCATTTT

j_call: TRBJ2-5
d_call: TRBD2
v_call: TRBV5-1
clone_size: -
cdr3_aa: CASRLSSGGASETQYF
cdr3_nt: TGCGCCAGCAGACTGAGCAGCGGGGGGGCGTCGGAGACCCAGTACTTC

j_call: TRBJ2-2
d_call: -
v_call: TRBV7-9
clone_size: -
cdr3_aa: CASSKSGTNTGELFF
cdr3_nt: TGTGCCAGCAGCAAATCCGGGACAAACACCGGGGAGCTGTTTTTT

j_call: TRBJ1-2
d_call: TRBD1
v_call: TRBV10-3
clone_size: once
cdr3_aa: CAISETTQWGQGAVGYTF
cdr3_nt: TGTGCCATCAGTGAAACAACTCAATGGGGGCAGGGGGCGGTTGGCTACACCTTC

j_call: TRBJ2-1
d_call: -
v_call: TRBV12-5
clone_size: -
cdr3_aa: CASGFSGNYNEQFF
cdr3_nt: TGTGCTAGTGGTTTTTCGGGGAACTACAATGAGCAGTTCTTC

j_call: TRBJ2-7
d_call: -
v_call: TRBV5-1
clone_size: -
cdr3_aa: CASSLAPRVEQYF
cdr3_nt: TGCGCCAGCAGCTTGGCGCCCAGGGTCGAGCAGTACTTC

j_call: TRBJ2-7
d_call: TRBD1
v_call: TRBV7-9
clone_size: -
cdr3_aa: CASSSVRPGQTYEQYF
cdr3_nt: TGTGCCAGCAGCTCTGTACGTCCGGGACAGACCTACGAGCAGTACTTC

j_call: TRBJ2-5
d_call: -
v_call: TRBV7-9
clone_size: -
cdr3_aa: CASSVPPETQYF
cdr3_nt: TGTGCCAGCAGTGTGCCCCCCGAGACCCAGTACTTC

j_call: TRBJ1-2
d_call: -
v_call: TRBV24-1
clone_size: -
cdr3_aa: CATIRVPNYGYTF
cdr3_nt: TGTGCCACCATACGAGTCCCTAACTATGGCTACACCTTC

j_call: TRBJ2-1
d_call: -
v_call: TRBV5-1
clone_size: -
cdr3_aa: CASSFNPTGTSYNEQFF
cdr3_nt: TGCGCCAGCAGCTTTAATCCCACGGGCACCTCCTACAATGAGCAGTTCTTC

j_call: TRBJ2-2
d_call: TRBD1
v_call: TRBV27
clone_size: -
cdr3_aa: CASSNQGAPTGELFF
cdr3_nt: TGTGCCAGCAGCAACCAGGGGGCGCCCACCGGGGAGCTGTTTTTT

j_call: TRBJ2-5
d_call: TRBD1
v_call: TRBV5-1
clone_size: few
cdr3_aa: CASSTRGLTETQYF
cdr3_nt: TGCGCCAGCAGCACCAGGGGGCTGACGGAGACCCAGTACTTC

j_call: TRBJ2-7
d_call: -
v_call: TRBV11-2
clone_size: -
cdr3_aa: CASSHLASYEQYF
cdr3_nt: TGTGCCAGCAGCCACCTAGCTTCCTACGAGCAGTACTTC

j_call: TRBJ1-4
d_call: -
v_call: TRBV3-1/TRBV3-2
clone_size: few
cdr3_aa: CASSQAGLNEKLFF
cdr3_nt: TGTGCCAGCAGCCAAGCGGGGTTAAATGAAAAACTGTTTTTT

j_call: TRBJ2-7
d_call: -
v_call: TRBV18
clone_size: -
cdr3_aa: CASSPTVANEQYF
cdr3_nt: TGTGCCAGCTCACCGACGGTGGCTAACGAGCAGTACTTC

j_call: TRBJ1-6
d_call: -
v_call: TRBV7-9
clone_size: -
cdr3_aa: CASSTESSYNSPLHF
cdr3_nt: TGTGCCAGCAGCACTGAGAGCTCCTATAATTCACCCCTCCACTTT

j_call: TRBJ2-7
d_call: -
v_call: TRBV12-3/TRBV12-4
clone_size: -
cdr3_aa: CASGGGITYEQYF
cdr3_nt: TGTGCCAGCGGAGGAGGGATCACCTACGAGCAGTACTTC

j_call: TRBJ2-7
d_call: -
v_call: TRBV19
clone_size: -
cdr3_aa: CASSPVSNSGAYEQYF
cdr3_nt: TGTGCCAGTAGTCCCGTTAGCAATTCAGGGGCCTACGAGCAGTACTTC

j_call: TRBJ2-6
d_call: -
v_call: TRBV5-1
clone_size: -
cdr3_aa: CASSLVLSGANVLTF
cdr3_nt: TGCGCCAGCAGCTTGGTACTCTCTGGGGCCAACGTCCTGACTTTC

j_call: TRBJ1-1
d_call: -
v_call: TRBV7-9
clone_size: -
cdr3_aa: CASSLPQTNTEAFF
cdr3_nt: TGTGCCAGCAGCTTACCCCAGACGAACACTGAAGCTTTCTTT

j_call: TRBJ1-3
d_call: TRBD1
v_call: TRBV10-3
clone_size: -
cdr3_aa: CAISETGAGNTIYF
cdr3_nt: TGTGCCATCAGTGAGACAGGGGCTGGAAACACCATATATTTT

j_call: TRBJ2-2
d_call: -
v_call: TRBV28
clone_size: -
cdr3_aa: CASSPSLRENTGELFF
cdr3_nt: TGTGCCAGCAGTCCCAGCCTCAGGGAGAACACCGGGGAGCTGTTTTTT

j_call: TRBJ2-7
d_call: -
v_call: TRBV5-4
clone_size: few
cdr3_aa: CASSLGRRSYEQYF
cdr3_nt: TGTGCCAGCAGCTTGGGTCGGAGATCCTACGAGCAGTACTTC

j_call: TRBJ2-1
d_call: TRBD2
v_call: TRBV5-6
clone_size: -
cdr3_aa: CASRFGPAGGSDEQFF
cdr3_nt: TGTGCCAGCAGATTCGGTCCAGCGGGAGGGTCAGATGAGCAGTTCTTC

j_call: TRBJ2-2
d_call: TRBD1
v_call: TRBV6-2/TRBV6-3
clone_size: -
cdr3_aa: CASSYRGRMAGELFF
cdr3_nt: TGTGCCAGCAGTTACAGGGGGCGCATGGCCGGGGAGCTGTTTTTT

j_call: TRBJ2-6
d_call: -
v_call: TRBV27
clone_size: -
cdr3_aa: CASSPEQGGASGANVLTF
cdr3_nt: TGTGCCAGCAGTCCCGAACAGGGTGGGGCCTCTGGGGCCAACGTCCTGACTTTC

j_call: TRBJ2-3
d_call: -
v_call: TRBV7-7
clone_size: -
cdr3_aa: CASSLRGGSTDTQYF
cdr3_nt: TGTGCCAGCAGCTTACGAGGGGGGAGCACAGATACGCAGTATTTT

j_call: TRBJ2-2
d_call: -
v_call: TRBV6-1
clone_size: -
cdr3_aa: CASSEVRGWELFF
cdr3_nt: TGTGCCAGCAGTGAAGTTCGTGGTTGGGAGCTGTTTTTT

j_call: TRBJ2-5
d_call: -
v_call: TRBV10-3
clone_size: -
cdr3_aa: CAISESTGPSETQYF
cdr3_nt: TGTGCCATCAGTGAGTCGACCGGGCCCTCGGAGACCCAGTACTTC

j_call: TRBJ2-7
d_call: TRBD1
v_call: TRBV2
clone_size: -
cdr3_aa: CASLFRDRGYEQYF
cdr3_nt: TGTGCCAGTCTCTTCCGGGACAGGGGTTACGAGCAGTACTTC

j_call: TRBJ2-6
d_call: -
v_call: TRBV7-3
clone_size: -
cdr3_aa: CASSSSQGANVLTF
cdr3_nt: TGTGCCAGCAGCTCCTCCCAAGGGGCCAACGTCCTGACTTTC

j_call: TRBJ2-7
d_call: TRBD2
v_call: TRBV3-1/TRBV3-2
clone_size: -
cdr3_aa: CASSLSGTSYEQYF
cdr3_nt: TGTGCCAGCAGTCTTAGCGGGACCTCCTACGAGCAGTACTTC

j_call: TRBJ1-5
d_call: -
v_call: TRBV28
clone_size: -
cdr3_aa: CASSPPEAYQPQHF
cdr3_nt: TGTGCCAGCAGTCCACCTGAGGCGTATCAGCCCCAGCATTTT

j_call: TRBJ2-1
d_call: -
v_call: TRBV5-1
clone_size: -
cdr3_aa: CASSLGRPGEQFF
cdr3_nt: TGCGCCAGCAGCTTGGGGAGACCCGGCGAGCAGTTCTTC

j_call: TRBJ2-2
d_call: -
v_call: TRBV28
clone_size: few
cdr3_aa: CASSPQPNTGELFF
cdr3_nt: TGTGCCAGCAGCCCTCAGCCGAACACCGGGGAGCTGTTTTTT

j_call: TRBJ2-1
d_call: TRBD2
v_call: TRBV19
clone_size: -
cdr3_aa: CASRVSGSSYNEQFF
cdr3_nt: TGTGCCAGTAGAGTTAGCGGGAGCTCCTACAATGAGCAGTTCTTC

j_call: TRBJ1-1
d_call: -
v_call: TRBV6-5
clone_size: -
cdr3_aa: CASSYRGSAFF
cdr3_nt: TGTGCCAGCAGTTACAGGGGCTCAGCTTTCTTT

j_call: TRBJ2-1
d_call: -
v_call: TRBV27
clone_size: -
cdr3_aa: CASSGSDGQFF
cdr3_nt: TGTGCCAGCAGTGGTTCGGACGGGCAGTTCTTC

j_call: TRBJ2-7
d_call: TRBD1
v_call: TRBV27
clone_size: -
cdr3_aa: CASSFDRGDLYEQYF
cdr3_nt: TGTGCCAGCAGCTTCGACAGGGGCGATTTGTACGAGCAGTACTTC

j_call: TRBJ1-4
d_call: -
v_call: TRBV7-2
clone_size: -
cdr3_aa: CASSLDQFSEKLFF
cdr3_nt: TGTGCCAGCAGCTTAGATCAGTTTTCGGAAAAACTGTTTTTT

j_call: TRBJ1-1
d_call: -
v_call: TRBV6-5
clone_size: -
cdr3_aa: CASSKQSTEAFF
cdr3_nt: TGTGCCAGCAGCAAACAGAGCACTGAAGCTTTCTTT

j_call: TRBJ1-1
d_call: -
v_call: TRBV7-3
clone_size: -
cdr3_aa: CASSPGTNTEAFF
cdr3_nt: TGTGCCAGCAGCCCGGGGACGAACACTGAAGCTTTCTTT

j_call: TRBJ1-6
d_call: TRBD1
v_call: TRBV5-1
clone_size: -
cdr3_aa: CASSSWDSANSPLHF
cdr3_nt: TGCGCCAGCAGCTCCTGGGACAGTGCAAATTCACCCCTCCACTTT

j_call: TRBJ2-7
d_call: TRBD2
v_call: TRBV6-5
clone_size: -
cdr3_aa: CASSPRGAGENEQYF
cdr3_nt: TGTGCCAGCAGCCCCCGGGGAGCGGGAGAAAACGAGCAGTACTTC

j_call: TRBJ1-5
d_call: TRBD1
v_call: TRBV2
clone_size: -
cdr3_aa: CASSFGQGGNQPQHF
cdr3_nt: TGTGCCAGCAGTTTCGGACAGGGAGGCAATCAGCCCCAGCATTTT

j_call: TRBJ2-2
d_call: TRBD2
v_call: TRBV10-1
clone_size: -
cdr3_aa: CASSDPRGEVGELFF
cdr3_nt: TGCGCCAGCAGTGATCCGCGGGGGGAGGTCGGGGAGCTGTTTTTT